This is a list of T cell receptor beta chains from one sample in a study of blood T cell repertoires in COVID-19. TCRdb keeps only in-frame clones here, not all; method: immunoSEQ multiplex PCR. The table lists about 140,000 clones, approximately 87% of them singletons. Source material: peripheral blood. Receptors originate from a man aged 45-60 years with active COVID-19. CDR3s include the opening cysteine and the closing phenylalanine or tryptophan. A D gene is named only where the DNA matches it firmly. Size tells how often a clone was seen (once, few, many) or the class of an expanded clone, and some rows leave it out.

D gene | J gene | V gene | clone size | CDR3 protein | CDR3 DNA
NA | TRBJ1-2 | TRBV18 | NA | CASSPNEKGGNYGYTF | TGTGCCAGCTCACCTAATGAAAAAGGGGGAAACTATGGCTACACCTTC
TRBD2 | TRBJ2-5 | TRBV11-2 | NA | CASSLGGGGAGETQYF | TGTGCCAGCAGCTTAGGTGGCGGGGGGGCCGGAGAGACCCAGTACTTC
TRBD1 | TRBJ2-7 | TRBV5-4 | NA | CASSSGQGAGEQYF | TGTGCCAGCAGCTCGGGACAGGGGGCTGGCGAGCAGTACTTC
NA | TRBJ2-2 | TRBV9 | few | CASSVDARGAGELFF | TGTGCCAGCAGCGTAGACGCCAGGGGTGCCGGGGAGCTGTTTTTT
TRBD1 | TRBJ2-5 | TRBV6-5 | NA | CASRDSGGGETQYF | TGTGCCAGCAGAGACTCAGGGGGCGGGGAGACCCAGTACTTC
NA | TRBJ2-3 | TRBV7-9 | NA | CASSLDLASTDTQYF | TGTGCCAGCAGCTTAGATCTAGCAAGTACAGATACGCAGTATTTT
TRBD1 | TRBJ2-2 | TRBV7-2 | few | CASIWDRATGELFF | TGTGCCAGCATCTGGGACAGGGCGACCGGGGAGCTGTTTTTT
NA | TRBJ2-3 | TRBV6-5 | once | CASRTGGHRSDTQYF | TGTGCCAGCAGGACGGGGGGCCACCGATCAGATACGCAGTATTTT
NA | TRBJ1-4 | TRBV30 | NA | CAWSVQGGEKLFF | TGTGCCTGGAGTGTACAAGGGGGTGAAAAACTGTTTTTT
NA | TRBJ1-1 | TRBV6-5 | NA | CASSPDRYTEAFF | TGTGCCAGCAGTCCTGACAGGTACACTGAAGCTTTCTTT
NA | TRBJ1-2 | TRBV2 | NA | CASSGTTGGYGYTF | TGTGCCAGCAGTGGGACTACGGGAGGGTATGGCTACACCTTC
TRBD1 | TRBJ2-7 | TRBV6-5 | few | CASRTGQVTGEQYF | TGTGCCAGCAGGACAGGACAGGTGACGGGCGAGCAGTACTTC
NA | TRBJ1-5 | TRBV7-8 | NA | CASSLNELSNQPQHF | TGTGCCAGCAGCCTCAACGAACTTAGCAATCAGCCCCAGCATTTT
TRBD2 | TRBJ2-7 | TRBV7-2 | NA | CASSLGGGIEQYF | TGTGCCAGCAGCTTAGGCGGGGGGATCGAGCAGTACTTC
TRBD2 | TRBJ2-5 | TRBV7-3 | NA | CASSSSGGAVQETQYF | TGTGCCAGCAGTTCCAGCGGGGGGGCCGTCCAAGAGACCCAGTACTTC
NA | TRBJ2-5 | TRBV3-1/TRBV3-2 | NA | CASSQTAQETQYF | TGTGCCAGCAGCCAGACAGCTCAAGAGACCCAGTACTTC
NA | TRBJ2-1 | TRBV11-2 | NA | CASSLGNWAGYNEQFF | TGTGCCAGCAGCTTAGGGAATTGGGCAGGATACAATGAGCAGTTCTTC
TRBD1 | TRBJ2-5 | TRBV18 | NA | CASSSGTGGSETQYF | TGTGCCAGCTCATCCGGGACAGGGGGTAGTGAGACCCAGTACTTC
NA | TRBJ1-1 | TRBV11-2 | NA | CASSLHGRGGKWDTEAFF | TGTGCCAGCAGCTTACATGGTCGGGGGGGCAAGTGGGACACTGAAGCTTTCTTT
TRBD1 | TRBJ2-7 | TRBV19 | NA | CASSRTGTGVGEQYF | TGTGCCAGTAGTAGGACCGGGACAGGGGTCGGCGAGCAGTACTTC
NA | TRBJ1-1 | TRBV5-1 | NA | CASSAGGRVNTEAFF | TGCGCCAGCAGCGCGGGGGGTAGGGTAAACACTGAAGCTTTCTTT
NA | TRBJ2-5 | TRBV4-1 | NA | CASSPFGGQGTQYF | TGCGCCAGCAGCCCGTTCGGAGGGCAGGGGACCCAGTACTTC
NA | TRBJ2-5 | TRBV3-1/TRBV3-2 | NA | CASRTSGETQYF | TGTGCCAGCAGAACCTCGGGGGAGACCCAGTACTTC
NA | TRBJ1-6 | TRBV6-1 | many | CASSERWGGIDNSPLHF | TGTGCCAGCAGTGAAAGGTGGGGGGGAATAGATAATTCACCCCTCCACTTT
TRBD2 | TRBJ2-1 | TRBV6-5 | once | CASRWTSGYNEQFF | TGTGCCAGCAGGTGGACTAGCGGTTACAATGAGCAGTTCTTC
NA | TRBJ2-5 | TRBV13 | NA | CASSLGLKETQYF | TGTGCCAGCAGCTTAGGCCTTAAAGAGACCCAGTACTTC
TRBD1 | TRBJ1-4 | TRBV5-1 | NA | CASSSGDRDNEKLFF | TGCGCCAGCAGCTCCGGTGACAGGGACAATGAAAAACTGTTTTTT
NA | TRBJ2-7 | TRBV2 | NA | CASRVQGSVYEQYF | TGTGCCAGCAGGGTGCAGGGGAGTGTCTACGAGCAGTACTTC
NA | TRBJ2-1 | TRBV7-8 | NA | CASSLRLADYNEQFF | TGTGCCAGCAGCCTCCGACTGGCAGACTACAATGAGCAGTTCTTC
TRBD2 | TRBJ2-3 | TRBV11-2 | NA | CASSPPPRRTSSTDTQYF | TGTGCCAGCAGCCCCCCGCCCCGGCGGACTAGCTCCACAGATACGCAGTATTTT
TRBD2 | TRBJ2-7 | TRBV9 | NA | CASSATTSGVGEQYF | TGTGCCAGCAGCGCCACGACTAGCGGGGTAGGTGAGCAGTACTTC
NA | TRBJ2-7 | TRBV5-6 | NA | CASSFSGGQVDSYEQYF | TGTGCCAGCAGCTTTAGTGGTGGGCAGGTAGACTCCTACGAGCAGTACTTC
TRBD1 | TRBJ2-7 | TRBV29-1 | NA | CSVRQGTIEQYF | TGCAGCGTCCGACAGGGGACAATTGAGCAGTACTTC
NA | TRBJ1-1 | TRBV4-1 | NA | CASSQLGEVAEAFF | TGCGCCAGCAGCCAGCTAGGGGAAGTGGCTGAAGCTTTCTTT
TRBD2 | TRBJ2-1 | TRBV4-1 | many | CASSLNTAGALLREQFF | TGCGCCAGCAGCCTAAACACAGCGGGGGCCCTTTTACGCGAGCAGTTCTTC
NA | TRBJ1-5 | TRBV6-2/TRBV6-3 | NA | CASSLGGVGQPQHF | TGTGCCAGCAGTTTGGGGGGGGTAGGACAGCCCCAGCATTTT
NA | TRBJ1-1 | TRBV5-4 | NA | CASSFGREAEAFF | TGTGCCAGCAGCTTCGGGAGGGAGGCTGAAGCTTTCTTT
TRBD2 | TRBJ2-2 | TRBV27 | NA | CASGTSGGQSTGELFF | TGTGCCAGCGGGACTAGCGGGGGGCAGAGCACCGGGGAGCTGTTTTTT
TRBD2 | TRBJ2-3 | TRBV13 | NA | CASSLPGLAGPRDTQYF | TGTGCCAGCAGCCTTCCGGGACTAGCGGGGCCCAGAGATACGCAGTATTTT
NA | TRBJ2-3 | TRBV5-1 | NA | CASSLFSWTDSTDTQYF | TGCGCCAGCAGCTTGTTCTCATGGACAGACAGCACAGATACGCAGTATTTT
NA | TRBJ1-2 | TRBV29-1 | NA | CSVVRDGGSYTF | TGCAGCGTGGTCCGGGACGGGGGAAGCTACACCTTC
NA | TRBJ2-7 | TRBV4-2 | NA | CASSQETGRTDLQYF | TGTGCCAGCAGCCAGGAAACAGGGCGGACAGACTTGCAGTACTTC
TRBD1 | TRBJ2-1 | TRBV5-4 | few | CASSTEPPGQGLQFF | TGTGCCAGCAGCACCGAACCACCGGGACAGGGCTTGCAGTTCTTC
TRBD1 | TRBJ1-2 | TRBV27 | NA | CASSLTTGGYGYTF | TGTGCCAGCAGTTTAACCACAGGGGGCTATGGCTACACCTTC
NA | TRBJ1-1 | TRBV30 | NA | CAWSVGSVTGYEAFF | TGTGCCTGGAGTGTTGGATCTGTGACAGGTTACGAAGCTTTCTTT
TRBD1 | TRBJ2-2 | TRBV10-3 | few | CAISPTGAATGELFF | TGTGCCATCAGCCCGACAGGGGCGGCCACCGGGGAGCTGTTTTTT
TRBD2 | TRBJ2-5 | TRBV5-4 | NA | CASSPSGGSQETQYF | TGTGCCAGCAGCCCTAGCGGGGGATCCCAAGAGACCCAGTACTTC
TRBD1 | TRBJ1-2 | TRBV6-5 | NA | CASSYYMTGGYGYTF | TGTGCCAGCAGTTACTATATGACAGGGGGCTATGGCTACACCTTC
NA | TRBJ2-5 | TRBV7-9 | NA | CASRRTAQETQYF | TGTGCCAGCAGACGGACAGCTCAAGAGACCCAGTACTTC
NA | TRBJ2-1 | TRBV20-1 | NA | CSASGDLPYNEQFF | TGCAGTGCTAGTGGGGACTTACCCTACAATGAGCAGTTCTTC
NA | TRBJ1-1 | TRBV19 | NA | CASSATVNTEAFF | TGTGCCAGTAGTGCGACAGTGAACACTGAAGCTTTCTTT
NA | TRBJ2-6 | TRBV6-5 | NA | CASSYGGSGANVLTF | TGTGCCAGCAGTTACGGAGGCTCTGGGGCCAACGTCCTGACTTTC
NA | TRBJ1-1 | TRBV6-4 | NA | CASSATLNTEAFF | TGTGCCAGCAGTGCCACTTTGAACACTGAAGCTTTCTTT
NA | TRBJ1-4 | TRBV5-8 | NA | CASSKGAGFNEKLFF | TGTGCCAGCAGCAAAGGGGCGGGGTTTAATGAAAAACTGTTTTTT
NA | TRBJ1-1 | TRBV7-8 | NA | CASSLTLTRTEAFF | TGTGCCAGCAGCTTAACCCTAACGAGGACTGAAGCTTTCTTT
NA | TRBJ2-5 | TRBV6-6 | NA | CASAETNVSQYF | TGTGCCAGCGCGGAAACGAACGTGTCCCAGTACTTC
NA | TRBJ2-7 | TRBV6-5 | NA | CASSPGRAGGYEQYF | TGTGCCAGCAGTCCCGGGAGGGCAGGGGGCTACGAGCAGTACTTC
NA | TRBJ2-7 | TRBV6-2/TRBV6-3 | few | CASSERVGYEQYF | TGTGCCAGCAGTGAGAGGGTAGGCTACGAGCAGTACTTC
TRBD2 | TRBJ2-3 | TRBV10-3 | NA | CAVTSDSTDTQYF | TGTGCCGTAACTAGCGACTCCACAGATACGCAGTATTTT
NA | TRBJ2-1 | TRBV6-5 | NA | CASSYSEGLNEQFF | TGTGCCAGCAGTTATTCGGAGGGGCTGAATGAGCAGTTCTTC